The present TCR beta chain was sequenced within a study of CD4 T cells in relation to SARS-CoV-2 and coronaviruses. Regarding the study as a whole: The cross-reactivity analysis covered only spike protein, not other viral proteins.

Concerning this clone itself: Its cognate antigen is unknown.

Naive and memory CD4+ T cell DNA was deep-sequenced without culture. Clones were read by immunoSEQ multiplex PCR, and TCRdb kept only the in-frame ones, dropping some. Of about 37,000 clones in the sample, 70% to 90% were seen once. Germline trimming cut 2 bases from V and 3 bases from J; bases unmatched to any gene: 16. Germline CDR1 reads KGHSH; CDR2 reads LQKENI. The length of the CDR3 is 19 residues. The chain joins TRBV18 to TRBJ2-3, with TRBD1 identical over 8 bases. Source material: memory CD4+ T cells from PBMCs. This receptor was taken from an adult with COVID-19. CDR3 protein: CASSPGLRTGIIGTDTQYF. CDR3 bases: TGTGCCAGCTCACCAGGTCTCAGGACAGGGATCATCGGGACAGATACGCAGTATTTT.